The clone carrying this T cell receptor (beta chain) turned up a few times. Its specificity is not known. At one end the junction does not follow the germline gene, possibly because of a read error. The data were taken from a study of tumor and adjacent non-tumor tissue in lung cancer. The overall study: The patients, some ten men and four to six women, were about 31 to 85 with stage I to III disease. Whole-study findings and limits: In normal lung, the top 100 clones were significantly more dominant than in tumor. Tumor TCR diversity, when higher, was linked to shorter survival.

The library came from three nested PCR rounds adapted from ARM-PCR protocols. TCRdb itself ran the multiplex PCR reads through MiXCR, one entry per CDR3 protein. The data hold tens of thousands of distinct CDR3 sequences, with roughly 76% observed a single time. CDR1 DFQATT and CDR2 SNEGSKA come from the germline V gene (reference sequence). This CDR3 contains 13 residues. The template was RNA from unsorted bulk tissue. The source is a woman aged 45 to 65 with non-small cell lung cancer. The chain couples TRBV20-1 to TRBJ1-5, with a possible D match to TRBD1 (6 bases). The sequencing sample was made of lung tumor tissue. The CDR3 bases are TGCAGTGCTATGTCAGGGGTCAATCAGCCCCAGCACTTT. This translates into CSAMSGVNQPQHF.